These 8 T cell receptor beta chains were all obtained from the same sample, sequenced in a study of breast tumors, draining lymph nodes, adjacent tissues. TCRdb reanalysed the multiplex PCR reads using MiXCR and keeps one entry per CDR3 protein. The repertoire includes 150,000 to 250,000 distinct CDR3 sequences, over 25% of them detected once, and more than 4% sits in the top ten. Samples came from axillary lymph nodes draining the breast cancer. The specimen sequenced was axillary lymph node tissue. These receptors originate from a female donor with breast cancer. Some clones in this sample may be carry-over from other donors' samples.

J is TRBJ1-6 and V is TRBV12-3 or TRBV12-4, with D perhaps matching TRBD1 (6 bases). The CDR3 consists of 15 residues. V was shortened by 8 bases and J by 8 bases, with 19 bases between the two germline ends. The CDR3 reads CASRRGAGEDSPLHF. The DNA of the CDR3 is TGTGCCAGCCGAAGGGGGGCGGGCGAAGATTCACCCCTCCACTTT.

In this sample, this clonotype turned up many times. The V and J genes are TRBV3-1 and TRBJ1-2; D possibly corresponds to TRBD1 (6 bases). Germline assignment: CDR1 LGHDT and CDR2 YNNKEL (reference sequence). Between the trimmed V and J ends, which lost 4 bases and 2 bases, there was a span of 17 bases. The CDR3 has 16 amino acids. The CDR3 loop reads CASSPGAPGRNYGYTF. The CDR3, as DNA: TGTGCCAGCAGCCCGGGGGCCCCGGGACGGAACTATGGCTACACCTTC.

The J gene is TRBJ1-5, the V gene TRBV20-1; D is undetermined. The CDR3 loop spans 14 amino acids. Germline-derived CDR1 and CDR2 are DFQATT and SNEGSKA (reference sequence). V was clipped by 1 base and J by 4 bases, with 11 bases between them. DNA for the CDR3: TGCAGTGCTAGAGGTGACACGAAAAATCAGCCCCAGCATTTT. Translation: CSARGDTKNQPQHF.

In this sample, this clonotype turned up many times. This sequence joins TRBV19 and TRBJ2-1; the D is unclear. V gave up 0 bases and J gave up 6 bases, with 9 bases separating them. The CDR3 sequence is 14 residues long. Germline V gene lookup returns CDR1 LNHDA and CDR2 SQIVND (reference sequence). CDR3: CASSIDGMLNEQFF. CDR3 coding DNA: TGTGCCAGTAGTATAGATGGGATGCTCAATGAGCAGTTCTTC. Drawing the rest from reference TRBV19 and TRBJ2-1, the complete variable domain is DGGITQSPKYLFRKEGQNVTLSCEQNLNHDAMYWYRQDPGQGLRLIYYSQIVNDFQKGDIAEGYSVSREKKESFPLTVTSAQKNPTAFYLCASSIDGMLNEQFFGPGTRLTVL.

This clonotype was recorded many times. The rearrangement uses TRBV20-1 and TRBJ2-2; no definite D call. Trimming left V 6 bases short and J 7 bases short, with 12 bases between. Germline V gene data show CDR1 as DFQATT and CDR2 as SNEGSKA (reference sequence). This CDR3 has 12 amino acids. This CDR3 reads CSARTPDGELFF. DNA for the CDR3: TGCAGTGCCCGGACCCCAGACGGGGAGCTGTTTTTT.

A remark on this clonotype: A clone one base away is much larger, so this may be a read error. V gene TRBV20-1 combines with J gene TRBJ1-4; 7 bases line up with TRBD1. The CDR3 sequence is 18 residues long. CDR1 is DFQATT, CDR2 SNEGSKA, per germline (reference sequence). The chain's CDR3 is CSARDVEAGGPTNEKLVF. As DNA, the CDR3 is TGCAGTGCTAGAGATGTGGAGGCAGGGGGACCAACTAATGAAAAACTGGTTTTT.

Points on this clonotype: This clone may be a read error of a much larger clone one base away. The chain joins TRBV19 to TRBJ2-7, with 8 bases matching TRBD2. CDR3 length: 17 residues. Per the germline V gene, CDR1 is LNHDA and CDR2 is SQIVND (reference sequence). The junction had 14 bases not matched to a gene; V was cut back by 0 bases and J by 7 bases. CDR3 bases: TGTGCCAGTAGTATAGATGGAGGCGCGGGGGGAGACAATGAGCAGTACTTC. Protein product: CASSIDGGAGGDNEQYF.

V and J are TRBV7-9 and TRBJ2-3, with TRBD1 matching 7 bases. The CDR3 has 16 residues. V shed 2 bases, J shed 0 bases, and the junction held 5 bases outside the gene matches. Germline assignment: CDR1 SEHNR and CDR2 FQNEAQ (reference sequence). The CDR3 bases are TGTGCCAGCAGCTTAAGACAGGGAGATAGCACAGATACGCAGTATTTT. This translates into CASSLRQGDSTDTQYF.